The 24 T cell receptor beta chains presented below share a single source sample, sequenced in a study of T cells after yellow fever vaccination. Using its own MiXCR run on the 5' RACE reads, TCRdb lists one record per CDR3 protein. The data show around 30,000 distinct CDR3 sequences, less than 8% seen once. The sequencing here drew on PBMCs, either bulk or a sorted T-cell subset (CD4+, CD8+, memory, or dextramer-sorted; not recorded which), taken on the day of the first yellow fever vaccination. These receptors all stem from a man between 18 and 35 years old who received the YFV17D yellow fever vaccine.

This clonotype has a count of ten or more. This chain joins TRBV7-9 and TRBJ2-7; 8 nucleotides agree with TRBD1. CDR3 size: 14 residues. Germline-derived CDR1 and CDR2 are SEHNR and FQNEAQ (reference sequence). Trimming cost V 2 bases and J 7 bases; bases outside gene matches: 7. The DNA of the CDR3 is TGTGCCAGCAGCTTAACAGGGGGTTGGGAGGAGCAGTACTTC. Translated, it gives CASSLTGGWEEQYF.

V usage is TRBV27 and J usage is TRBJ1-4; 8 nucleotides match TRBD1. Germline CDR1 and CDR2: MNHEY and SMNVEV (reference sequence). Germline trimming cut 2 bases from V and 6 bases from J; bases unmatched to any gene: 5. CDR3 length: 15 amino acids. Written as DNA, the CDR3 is TGTGCCAGCAGTTTACAAACAGGGGGGGATGAAAAACTGTTTTTT. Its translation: CASSLQTGGDEKLFF.

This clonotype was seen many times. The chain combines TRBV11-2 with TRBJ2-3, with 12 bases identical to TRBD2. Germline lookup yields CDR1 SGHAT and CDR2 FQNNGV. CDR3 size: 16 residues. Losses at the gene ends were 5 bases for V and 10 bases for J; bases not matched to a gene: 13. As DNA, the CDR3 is TGTGCCAGCAGCCCGCGGCTAGCGGGGGGGAGGGATGCGCAGTATTTT. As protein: CASSPRLAGGRDAQYF.

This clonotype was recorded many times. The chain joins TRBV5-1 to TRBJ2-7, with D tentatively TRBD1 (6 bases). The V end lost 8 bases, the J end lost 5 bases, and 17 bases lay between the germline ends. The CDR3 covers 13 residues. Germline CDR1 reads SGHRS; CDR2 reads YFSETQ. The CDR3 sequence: CASTRSRGHEQYF. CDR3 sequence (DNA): TGCGCCAGTACAAGAAGCAGGGGACACGAGCAGTACTTC.

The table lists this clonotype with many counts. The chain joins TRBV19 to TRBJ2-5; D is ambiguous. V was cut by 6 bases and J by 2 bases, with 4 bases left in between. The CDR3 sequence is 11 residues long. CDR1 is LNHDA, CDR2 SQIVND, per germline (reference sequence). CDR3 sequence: CASSRQETQYF. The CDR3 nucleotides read TGTGCCAGTAGCAGGCAAGAGACCCAGTACTTC.

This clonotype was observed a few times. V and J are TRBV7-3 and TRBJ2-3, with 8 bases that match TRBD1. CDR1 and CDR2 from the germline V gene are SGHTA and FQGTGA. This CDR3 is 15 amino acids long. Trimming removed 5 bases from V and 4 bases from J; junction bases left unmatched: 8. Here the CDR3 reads CASSQDRGRADTQYF. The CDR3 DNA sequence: TGTGCCAGCAGCCAAGACAGGGGTCGGGCAGATACGCAGTATTTT.

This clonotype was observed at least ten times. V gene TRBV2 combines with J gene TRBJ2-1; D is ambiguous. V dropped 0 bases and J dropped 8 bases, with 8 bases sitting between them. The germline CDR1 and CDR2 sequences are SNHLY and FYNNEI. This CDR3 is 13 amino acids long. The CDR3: CASSEAVNDEQFF. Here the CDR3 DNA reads TGTGCCAGCAGTGAAGCGGTAAACGATGAGCAGTTCTTC.

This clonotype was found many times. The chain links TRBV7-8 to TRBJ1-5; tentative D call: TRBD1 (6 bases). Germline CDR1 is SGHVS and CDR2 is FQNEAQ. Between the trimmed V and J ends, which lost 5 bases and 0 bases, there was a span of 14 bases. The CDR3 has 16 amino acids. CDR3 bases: TGTGCCAGCAGCGGGGGAGGACAGAATAGCAATCAGCCCCAGCATTTT. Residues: CASSGGGQNSNQPQHF. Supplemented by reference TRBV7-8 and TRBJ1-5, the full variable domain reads GAGVSQSPRYKVAKRGQDVALRCDPISGHVSLFWYQQALGQGPEFLTYFQNEAQLDKSGLPSDRFFAERPEGSVSTLKIQRTQQEDSAVYLCASSGGGQNSNQPQHFGDGTRLSIL.

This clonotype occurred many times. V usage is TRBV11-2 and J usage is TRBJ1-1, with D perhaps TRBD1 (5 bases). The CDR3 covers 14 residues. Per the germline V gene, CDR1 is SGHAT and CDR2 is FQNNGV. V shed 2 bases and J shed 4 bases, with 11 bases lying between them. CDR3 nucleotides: TGTGCCAGCAGCTTATACGGGGGTAGCACTGAAGCTTTCTTT. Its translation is CASSLYGGSTEAFF.

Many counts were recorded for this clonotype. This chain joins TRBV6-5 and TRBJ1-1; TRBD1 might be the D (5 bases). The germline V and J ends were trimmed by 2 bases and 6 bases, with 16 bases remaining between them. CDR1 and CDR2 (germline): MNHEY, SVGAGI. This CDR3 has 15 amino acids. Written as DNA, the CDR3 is TGTGCCAGCAGTTACCCCGTAGGAGGGACCCCTGAAGCTTTCTTT. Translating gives CASSYPVGGTPEAFF.

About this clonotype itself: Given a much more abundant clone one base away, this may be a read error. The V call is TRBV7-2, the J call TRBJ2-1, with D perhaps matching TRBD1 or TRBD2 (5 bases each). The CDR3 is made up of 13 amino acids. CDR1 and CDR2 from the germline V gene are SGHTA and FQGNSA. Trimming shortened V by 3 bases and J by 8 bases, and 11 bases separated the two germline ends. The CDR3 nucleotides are TGTGCCAGCAGCTTCGGGGCCCTCGATGAGCAGTTCTTC. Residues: CASSFGALDEQFF.

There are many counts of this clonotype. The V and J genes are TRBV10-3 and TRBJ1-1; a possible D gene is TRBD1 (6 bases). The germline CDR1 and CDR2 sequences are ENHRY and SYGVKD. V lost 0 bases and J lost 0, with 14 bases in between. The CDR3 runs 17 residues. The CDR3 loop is CAISESRGIRMNTEAFF. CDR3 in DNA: TGTGCCATCAGTGAGTCTAGGGGGATCCGAATGAACACTGAAGCTTTCTTT.

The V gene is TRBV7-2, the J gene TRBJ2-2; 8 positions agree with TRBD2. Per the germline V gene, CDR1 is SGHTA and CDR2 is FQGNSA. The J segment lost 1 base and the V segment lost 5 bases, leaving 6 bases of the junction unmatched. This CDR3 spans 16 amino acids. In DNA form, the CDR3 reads TGTGCCAGCAGCCGTAGGCTAGCGGGGAACACCGGGGAGCTGTTTTTT. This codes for CASSRRLAGNTGELFF.

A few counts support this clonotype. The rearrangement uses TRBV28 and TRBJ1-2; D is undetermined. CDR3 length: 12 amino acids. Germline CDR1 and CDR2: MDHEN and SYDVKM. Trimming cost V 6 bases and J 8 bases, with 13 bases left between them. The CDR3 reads CASSSPGKGYTF. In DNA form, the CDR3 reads TGTGCCAGCAGCTCCCCCGGAAAAGGCTACACCTTC.

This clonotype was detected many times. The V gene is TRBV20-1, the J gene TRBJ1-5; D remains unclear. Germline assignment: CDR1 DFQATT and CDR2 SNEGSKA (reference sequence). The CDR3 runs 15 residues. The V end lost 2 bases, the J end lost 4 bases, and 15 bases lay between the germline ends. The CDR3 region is CSARLGLAENQPQHF. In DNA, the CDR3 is TGCAGTGCTAGACTGGGGTTGGCGGAAAATCAGCCCCAGCATTTT.

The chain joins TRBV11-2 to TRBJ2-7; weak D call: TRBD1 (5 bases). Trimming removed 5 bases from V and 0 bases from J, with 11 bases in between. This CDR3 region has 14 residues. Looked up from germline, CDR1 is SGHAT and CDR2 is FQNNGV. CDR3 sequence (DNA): TGTGCCAGCAGCCAACAGGCAGGCTCCTACGAGCAGTACGTC. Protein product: CASSQQAGSYEQYV.

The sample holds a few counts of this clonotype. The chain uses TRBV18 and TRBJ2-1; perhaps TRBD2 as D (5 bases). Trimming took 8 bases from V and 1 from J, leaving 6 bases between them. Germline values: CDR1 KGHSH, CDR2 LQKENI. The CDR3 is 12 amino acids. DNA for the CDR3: TGTGCCAGCGAGGGTTCCTACAATGAGCAGTTCTTC. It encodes CASEGSYNEQFF. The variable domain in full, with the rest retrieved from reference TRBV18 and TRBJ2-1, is NAGVMQNPRHLVRRRGQEARLRCSPMKGHSHVYWYRQLPEEGLKFMVYLQKENIIDESGMPKERFSAEFPKEGPSILRIQQVVRGDSAAYFCASEGSYNEQFFGPGTRLTVL.

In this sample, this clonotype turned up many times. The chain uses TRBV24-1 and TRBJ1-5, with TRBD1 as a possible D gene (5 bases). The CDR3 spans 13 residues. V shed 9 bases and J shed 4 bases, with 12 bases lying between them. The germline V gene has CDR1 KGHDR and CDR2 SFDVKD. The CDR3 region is CATGMGENQPQHF. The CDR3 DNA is TGTGCCACCGGAATGGGGGAGAATCAGCCCCAGCATTTT.

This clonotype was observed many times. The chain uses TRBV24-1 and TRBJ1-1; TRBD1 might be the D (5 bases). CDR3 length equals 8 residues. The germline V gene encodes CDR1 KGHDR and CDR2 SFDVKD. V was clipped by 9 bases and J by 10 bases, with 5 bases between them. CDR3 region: CATGGAFF. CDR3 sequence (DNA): TGTGCCACCGGGGGAGCTTTCTTT.

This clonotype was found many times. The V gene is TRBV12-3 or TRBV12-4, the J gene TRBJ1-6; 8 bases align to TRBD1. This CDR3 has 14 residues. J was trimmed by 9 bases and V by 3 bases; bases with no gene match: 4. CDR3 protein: CASSLDREASPLHF. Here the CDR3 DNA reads TGTGCCAGCAGTTTGGACAGGGAGGCTTCACCCCTCCACTTT.

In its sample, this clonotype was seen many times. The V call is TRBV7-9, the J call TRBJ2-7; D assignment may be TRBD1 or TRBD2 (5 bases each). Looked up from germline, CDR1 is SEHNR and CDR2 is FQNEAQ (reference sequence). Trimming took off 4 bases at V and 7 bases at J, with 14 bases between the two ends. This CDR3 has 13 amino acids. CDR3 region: CASSSGRSLEQYF. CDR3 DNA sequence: TGTGCCAGCAGCTCGGGACGGAGCCTTGAGCAGTACTTC.

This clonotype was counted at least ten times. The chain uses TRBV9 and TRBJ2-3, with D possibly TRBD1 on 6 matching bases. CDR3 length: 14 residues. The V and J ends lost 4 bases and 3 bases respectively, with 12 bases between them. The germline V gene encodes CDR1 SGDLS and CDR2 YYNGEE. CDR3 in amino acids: CASSPGTNTDTQYF. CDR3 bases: TGTGCCAGCAGCCCAGGGACAAATACAGATACGCAGTATTTT.

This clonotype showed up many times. CDR3 loop: CASSLTSGYTDTQYF. The CDR3 nucleotides read TGTGCCAGCAGTTTGACTAGTGGTTACACAGATACGCAGTATTTT. The gene calls are TRBV6-5 and TRBJ2-3; weak D call: TRBD2 (6 bases). This CDR3 contains 15 residues. From germline, CDR1 is MNHEY and CDR2 SVGAGI. The V and J ends lost 4 bases and 2 bases respectively, with 13 bases between them.

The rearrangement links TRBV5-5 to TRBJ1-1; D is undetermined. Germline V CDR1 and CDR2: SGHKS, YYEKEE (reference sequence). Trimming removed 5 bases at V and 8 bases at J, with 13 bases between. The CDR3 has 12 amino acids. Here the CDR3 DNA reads TGTGCCAGCAGTTTCGCGGTGACGGAAGCTTTCTTT. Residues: CASSFAVTEAFF.